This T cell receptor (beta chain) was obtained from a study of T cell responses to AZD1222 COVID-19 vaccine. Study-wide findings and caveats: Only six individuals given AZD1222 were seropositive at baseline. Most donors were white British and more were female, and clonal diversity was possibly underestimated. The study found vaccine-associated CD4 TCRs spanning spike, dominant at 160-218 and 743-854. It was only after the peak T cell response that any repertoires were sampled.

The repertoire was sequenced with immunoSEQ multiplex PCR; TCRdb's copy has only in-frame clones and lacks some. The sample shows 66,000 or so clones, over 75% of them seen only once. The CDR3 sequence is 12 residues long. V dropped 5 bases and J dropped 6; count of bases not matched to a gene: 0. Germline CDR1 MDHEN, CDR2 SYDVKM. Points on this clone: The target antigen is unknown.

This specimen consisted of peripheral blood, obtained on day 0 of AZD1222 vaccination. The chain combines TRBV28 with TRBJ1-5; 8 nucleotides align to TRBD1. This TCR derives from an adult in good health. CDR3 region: CASSDRGQPQHF. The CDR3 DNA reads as TGTGCCAGCAGTGACAGGGGTCAGCCCCAGCATTTT. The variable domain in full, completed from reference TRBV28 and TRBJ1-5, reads DVKVTQSSRYLVKRTGEKVFLECVQDMDHENMFWYRQDPGLGLRLIYFSYDVKMKEKGDIPEGYSVSREKKERFSLILESASTNQTSMYLCASSDRGQPQHFGDGTRLSIL.